The 20 T cell receptor beta chains listed next were all sequenced from one sample in a study of blood T cells in healthy people across ages. Then a second PCR, running roughly 7 to 11 cycles, was carried out with a sample-barcoded 5' primer and a J-beta primer mix. TCRdb reprocessed the 5' RACE reads with MiXCR, giving one entry per CDR3 protein. The profile shows 1.5 million to 2 million distinct CDR3 sequences, about 32% of them singletons. The sequenced sample consisted of blood. These receptors all come from a young woman in good health.

In this sample, this clonotype turned up a few times. This chain uses TRBV7-6 with TRBJ2-5; TRBD2 is a possible D gene (6 bases). Germline loops: CDR1 SGHVS, CDR2 FNYEAQ. Trimming took 0 bases from V and 6 from J, leaving 20 bases between them. This CDR3 has 17 amino acids. For the CDR3, the DNA is TGTGCCAGCAGCTTAGCAGGAGCCGTAGCGGTTCTGAAGACCCAGTACTTC. Translating it yields CASSLAGAVAVLKTQYF.

The chain links TRBV19 to TRBJ1-5; weak D call: TRBD1 (6 bases). V lost 9 bases and J 0 bases, leaving 15 bases between the germline ends. The CDR3 has 15 amino acids. Germline V gives CDR1 LNHDA, CDR2 SQIVND (reference sequence). The CDR3 DNA is TGTGCCAGCGATCTAACAGGGTATAGCAATCAGCCCCAGCATTTT. Protein product: CASDLTGYSNQPQHF.

This clonotype was seen just once. This chain joins TRBV6-5 and TRBJ2-5; 8 nucleotides line up with TRBD1. The tail of the sequence fits TRBJ2-7 better, so the J call may be wrong. The CDR3 consists of 14 residues. Germline CDR1 and CDR2: MNHEY and SVGAGI. In DNA, the CDR3 is TGTGCCAGCAGTTACTCGACCAGGGGGCTCGAGCAGTACTTC. Protein: CASSYSTRGLEQYF.

The genes are TRBV11-2 and TRBJ2-2; either TRBD1 or TRBD2 may fit D (5 bases each). Germline CDR1 and CDR2: SGHAT and FQNNGV. The CDR3 covers 15 residues. Trimming stripped 6 bases from V and 9 bases from J, with 20 bases between. The CDR3: CASRTPGGEIRELFF. CDR3 sequence (DNA): TGTGCCAGCAGAACGCCTGGGGGTGAGATAAGGGAGCTGTTTTTT. The full variable domain, completed using reference TRBV11-2 and TRBJ2-2, is EAGVAQSPRYKIIEKRQSVAFWCNPISGHATLYWYQQILGQGPKLLIQFQNNGVVDDSQLPKDRFSAERLKGVDSTLKIQPAKLEDSAVYLCASRTPGGEIRELFFGEGSRLTVL.

This sequence joins TRBV9 and TRBJ2-3, with a weak D call TRBD2 (7 bases). CDR1 and CDR2 from the germline V gene are SGDLS and YYNGEE. This CDR3 is 15 amino acids long. V was clipped by 1 base and J by 2 bases, with 11 bases between them. CDR3 in amino acids: CASSVWGGDTDTQYF. As DNA, the CDR3 is TGTGCCAGCAGCGTATGGGGGGGCGACACAGATACGCAGTATTTT.

This clonotype has just a few counts. The J gene is TRBJ1-2, the V gene TRBV20-1; 9 bases line up with TRBD1. The ends lost 5 bases at V and 8 bases at J; junction bases unmatched: 12. The CDR3 sequence is 14 residues long. Germline V lookup: CDR1 DFQATT, CDR2 SNEGSKA (reference sequence). The CDR3 loop reads CSAPSTGGVGGYTF. CDR3 in DNA: TGCAGTGCTCCCTCCACAGGGGGCGTCGGCGGCTACACCTTC.

The table lists this clonotype with a few counts. The gene calls are TRBV28 and TRBJ2-7; TRBD2 aligns across 9 bases. The CDR3 totals 17 residues. The V gene's germline CDR1 is MDHEN and CDR2 SYDVKM. J gave up 8 bases and V 2 bases, and 16 bases lay outside the gene matches. CDR3 loop: CASSLPTGTSSPTQQYF. The CDR3 region has the DNA TGTGCCAGCAGTTTACCGACCGGGACTAGCAGCCCTACGCAGCAGTACTTC.

The chain uses TRBV5-1 and TRBJ1-1; 10 bases match TRBD1. The CDR3 is 16 residues long. Germline V gene lookup returns CDR1 SGHRS and CDR2 YFSETQ. The V and J ends lost 3 bases and 1 base, in that order; junction bases with no gene match: 6. The CDR3 loop is CASSSGQGVSNTEAFF. DNA for the CDR3: TGCGCCAGCAGCTCCGGACAGGGGGTCTCGAACACTGAAGCTTTCTTT.

This clonotype was found many times. This chain joins TRBV9 and TRBJ2-5, with D perhaps TRBD1 (5 bases). The CDR3 length is 13 residues. The V end was cut by 0 bases, the J end by 2 bases, with 5 bases between. Germline V gives CDR1 SGDLS, CDR2 YYNGEE. The CDR3 DNA sequence: TGTGCCAGCAGCGTAGGACAGCAAGAGACCCAGTACTTC. This codes for CASSVGQQETQYF.

This clonotype was seen more than once but under ten times. The chain employs TRBV20-1 and TRBJ2-7; no clear D. V lost 3 bases and J lost 6, with 18 bases in between. Germline V lookup: CDR1 DFQATT, CDR2 SNEGSKA (reference sequence). The CDR3 contains 14 residues. The CDR3 spells CSASKQPRNIEQYF. The CDR3 DNA follows: TGCAGTGCTAGTAAACAGCCACGGAATATCGAGCAGTACTTC.

V usage is TRBV9 and J usage is TRBJ2-7; 10 nucleotides align to TRBD1. The CDR3 totals 15 residues. V shed 3 bases, J shed 4 bases, and the junction held 7 bases outside the gene matches. CDR1 SGDLS and CDR2 YYNGEE come from the germline V gene. CDR3 DNA sequence: TGTGCCAGCAGCGAGTCGGACAGGGGGTGGTACGAGCAGTACTTC. Its translation: CASSESDRGWYEQYF.

This clonotype has just one count. The rearrangement links TRBV27 to TRBJ1-2, with D perhaps TRBD1 (5 bases). Germline V gene sequence: CDR1 MNHEY, CDR2 SMNVEV (reference sequence). This CDR3 contains 15 residues. Trimming removed 1 base from V and 0 bases from J, with 9 bases in between. DNA for the CDR3: TGTGCCAGCAGTTTATTAGGGGCAGCTAACTATGGCTACACCTTC. Translating gives CASSLLGAANYGYTF.

This chain links TRBV28 with TRBJ2-7; 8 bases map to TRBD1. Germline assignment: CDR1 MDHEN and CDR2 SYDVKM. The CDR3 is 16 residues long. Trimming took 4 bases from V and 3 from J; bases not matched to a gene: 11. The CDR3 DNA follows: TGTGCCAGCAGTTCCGAGGACAGGGCGGCGAGCTACGAGCAGTACTTC. As protein: CASSSEDRAASYEQYF.

This clonotype was counted a few times. The chain recombines TRBV27 with TRBJ2-1, with TRBD2 as a possible D gene (6 bases). The CDR3 is made up of 12 amino acids. Deletions cut 4 bases from V and 10 bases from J, with 11 bases between. From germline, CDR1 is MNHEY and CDR2 SMNVEV (reference sequence). The DNA for the CDR3 is TGTGCCAGCAGTTGGAATGCGGGGGAGCAGTTCTTC. This codes for CASSWNAGEQFF.

This chain uses TRBV20-1 with TRBJ2-5; 7 bases are a match to TRBD2. CDR3 length: 14 residues. The V gene's germline CDR1 is DFQATT and CDR2 SNEGSKA (reference sequence). J lost 5 bases, V lost 5 bases, and 11 bases had no gene match. CDR3 in DNA: TGCAGTGCTTTAGGACAAGGGAGGGTCGAGACCCAGTACTTC. Translated, it gives CSALGQGRVETQYF.

This rearrangement joins TRBV5-1 to TRBJ1-2, with TRBD1 matching over 8 bases. This CDR3 contains 18 residues. V shed 4 bases, J shed 6 bases, and the junction held 20 bases outside the gene matches. The germline V gene has CDR1 SGHRS and CDR2 YFSETQ. In DNA, the CDR3 is TGCGCCAGCAGCCAAGTGGGGACAGGTCCCCACCAAGTGGATGGCTACACCTTC. This translates into CASSQVGTGPHQVDGYTF.

The chain couples TRBV20-1 to TRBJ1-1, with D tentatively TRBD1 (6 bases). The ends were cut back, 2 bases at V and 1 base at J, with 11 bases in the middle. This CDR3 has 14 residues. Germline assignment: CDR1 DFQATT and CDR2 SNEGSKA (reference sequence). The CDR3 sequence is CSARQGIWNTEAFF. For the CDR3, the DNA is TGCAGTGCTAGACAGGGGATATGGAACACTGAAGCTTTCTTT.

The chain uses TRBV7-9 and TRBJ2-4; possibly TRBD1 for D (6 bases). Germline assignment: CDR1 SEHNR and CDR2 FQNEAQ (reference sequence). The CDR3 length is 12 residues. V was clipped by 1 base and J by 15 bases, with 13 bases between them. CDR3 sequence: CASSLDRVTLYF. The CDR3 coding sequence is TGTGCCAGCAGCTTAGACAGGGTTACGTTGTACTTC.

The rearrangement joins TRBV15 to TRBJ2-2; the D gene could be TRBD1 or TRBD2 (5 bases each). The germline V gene encodes CDR1 LNHNV and CDR2 YYDKDF (reference sequence). This CDR3 contains 15 residues. V lost 0 bases to trimming and J lost 4 bases, with 9 bases between them. Here the CDR3 DNA reads TGTGCCACCAGCAGAGATGATGGGGGCACCGGGGAGCTGTTTTTT. The encoded protein is CATSRDDGGTGELFF. Variable domain in full (rest from reference TRBV15 and TRBJ2-2): DAMVIQNPRYQVTQFGKPVTLSCSQTLNHNVMYWYQQKSSQAPKLLFHYYDKDFNNEADTPDNFQSRRPNTSFCFLDIRSPGLGDTAMYLCATSRDDGGTGELFFGEGSRLTVL.

This clonotype was observed many times. The chain couples TRBV11-2 to TRBJ2-5; D is perhaps TRBD2 (6 bases). Germline CDR1 SGHAT, CDR2 FQNNGV. The CDR3 is made up of 14 amino acids. Deletions cut 1 base from V and 5 bases from J, with 11 bases between. CDR3 protein: CASSLAAGRETQYF. As DNA, the CDR3 is TGTGCCAGCAGCTTAGCCGCAGGGAGGGAGACCCAGTACTTC. Filled out from reference TRBV11-2 and TRBJ2-5, the complete variable domain reads EAGVAQSPRYKIIEKRQSVAFWCNPISGHATLYWYQQILGQGPKLLIQFQNNGVVDDSQLPKDRFSAERLKGVDSTLKIQPAKLEDSAVYLCASSLAAGRETQYFGPGTRLLVL.